This T cell receptor beta chain is from a study of T cell repertoires in cytomegalovirus infection (dated by TCRdb to 2018 to 2020). Regarding the study in general: Alongside well-studied HLA-B-restricted epitopes, the peptide stimulations were aimed at recently identified HLA-C-restricted CMV epitopes, whose presentation resists viral immunomodulation. Donor HLA type was relevant to the analysis, as public TCR beta signatures indicated carriage of CMV infection together with the matching HLA type. Overall study outcomes, separate from this receptor: Cumulative frequency of public TCR beta family members discriminated carriers of CMV infection plus the relevant HLA type in this cohort and an independent approximately 370-donor cohort. The ex vivo response was dominated by HLA-C-restricted CMV-specific TCR beta clonotypes, which also provided the single most frequent clonotype in two of eight donors.

Reading the label with the study, this specimen's treatment or condition is: in vitro stimulation with specific CMV peptide epitopes to enrich CMV-specific T cells. A word on this clonotype: Its antigen remains undetermined. The record has no base qualities; no much larger clone is one base away.

The data were produced on an Illumina HiSeq 1500. In TCRdb, the public reads were trimmed at Q25 with fastp and aligned with MiXCR, with productive beta chains retained. Entries are consolidated by CDR3 protein sequence, retaining the most common genes and DNA. Here the sample has about 830,000 distinct CDR3 sequences; approximately 30% occur a single time. The ten largest clones represent under 15% of the sample. Reading from cysteine to phenylalanine, the CDR3 counts 15 amino acids. Only CDR3 DNA is held: 45 bases, read in frame from base 1. V sheds 3 bases and J sheds 1 base, leaving 12 bases between their ends. CDR1 and CDR2 (MGHRA, YSYEKL) derive from the germline V gene.

The chain joins TRBV4-1 to TRBJ1-2; tentative D gene TRBD1, with 5 bases matching. The receptor comes from a human donor in good health (CMV status not recorded). Some clones in this sample may be carry-over from other donors' samples. Material: cultured CD8+ T cells from PBMCs, obtained from culture after CMV antigen stimulation. The CDR3 reads as follows: CASSQVTDVNYGYTF. Read as DNA, the sequence is TGCGCCAGCAGCCAGGTGACAGACGTTAACTATGGCTACACCTTC.